This is a list of T cell receptor beta chains from one sample in a study of T cell repertoires in cytomegalovirus infection. TCRdb used MiXCR to reprocess the reads, holding one entry per CDR3 protein. Among about 150,000 distinct CDR3 sequences listed, more than 15% were seen once. The sequencing sample was made of CD8+ T cells from PBMCs. The receptors derive from a human donor in good health (CMV status not recorded). Some clones in this sample may be carry-over from other donors' samples. Each CDR3 is given with its conserved first and last residue. Each record gives: V gene, J gene, CDR3 protein.

v_gene: TRBV12-5; j_gene: TRBJ1-2; CDR3aa: CASGETGTGGFAYGYTF
v_gene: TRBV9; j_gene: TRBJ2-7; CDR3aa: CASSGGQGGYEQYF
v_gene: TRBV28; j_gene: TRBJ2-5; CDR3aa: CASSSREWSKETQYF
v_gene: TRBV7-2; j_gene: TRBJ2-7; CDR3aa: CASSLVRRLAGFEPVYEQYF
v_gene: TRBV6-2/TRBV6-3; j_gene: TRBJ2-5; CDR3aa: CASRGTSEGETQYF
v_gene: TRBV29-1; j_gene: TRBJ2-2; CDR3aa: CSVPVVAGESTGELFF
v_gene: TRBV20-1; j_gene: TRBJ2-3; CDR3aa: CSARPRTDTQYF
v_gene: TRBV9; j_gene: TRBJ1-5; CDR3aa: CASSVGGSYNQPQHF
v_gene: TRBV2; j_gene: TRBJ2-1; CDR3aa: CASRGQYNEQFF
v_gene: TRBV6-1; j_gene: TRBJ2-7; CDR3aa: CASSGAASHTFYSYEQYF
v_gene: TRBV7-2; j_gene: TRBJ2-7; CDR3aa: CASSLLAGREQYF
v_gene: TRBV7-3; j_gene: TRBJ2-1; CDR3aa: CASSQGLAGGPNYNEQFF
v_gene: TRBV15; j_gene: TRBJ1-2; CDR3aa: CATSRDRAEQRGYTF
v_gene: TRBV28; j_gene: TRBJ1-2; CDR3aa: CASSPDRGITTNYGYTF
v_gene: TRBV11-2; j_gene: TRBJ2-1; CDR3aa: CASSLGGRAYNEQFF
v_gene: TRBV7-2; j_gene: TRBJ2-7; CDR3aa: CASSPLAYSYEQYF
v_gene: TRBV7-2; j_gene: TRBJ2-1; CDR3aa: CASSSLTSGIVNEQFF
v_gene: TRBV6-1; j_gene: TRBJ1-1; CDR3aa: CASSYSSWNTEAFF
v_gene: TRBV7-9; j_gene: TRBJ2-7; CDR3aa: CASSSGASAYEQYF
v_gene: TRBV28; j_gene: TRBJ2-7; CDR3aa: CASSSITGPRDYEQYF
v_gene: TRBV20-1; j_gene: TRBJ2-3; CDR3aa: CSAREWTSGTDTQYF
v_gene: TRBV25-1; j_gene: TRBJ2-7; CDR3aa: CASSGISYEQYF
v_gene: TRBV7-9; j_gene: TRBJ2-5; CDR3aa: CASSSQDGLQETQYF
v_gene: TRBV7-6; j_gene: TRBJ2-7; CDR3aa: CASSLTPRTYEQYF
v_gene: TRBV20-1; j_gene: TRBJ2-5; CDR3aa: CSARTSGGQETQYF
v_gene: TRBV29-1; j_gene: TRBJ1-3; CDR3aa: CSAGGNTIYF
v_gene: TRBV7-2; j_gene: TRBJ1-1; CDR3aa: CASSLQAMNTEAFF
v_gene: TRBV7-2; j_gene: TRBJ2-7; CDR3aa: CASSFSREGYEQYF
v_gene: TRBV6-5; j_gene: TRBJ2-1; CDR3aa: CASSYSSGGGNEQFF
v_gene: TRBV5-6; j_gene: TRBJ2-1; CDR3aa: CASSLGGKEQFF
v_gene: TRBV7-8; j_gene: TRBJ2-7; CDR3aa: CASRGAPGGTYEQYF
v_gene: TRBV5-6; j_gene: TRBJ1-1; CDR3aa: CASSLLGGRNTEAFF
v_gene: TRBV4-1; j_gene: TRBJ1-2; CDR3aa: CASSQVMQGSGYTF
v_gene: TRBV2; j_gene: TRBJ1-4; CDR3aa: CASREGREKLFF
v_gene: TRBV5-8; j_gene: TRBJ2-7; CDR3aa: CASSFELAEYEQYF
v_gene: TRBV29-1; j_gene: TRBJ2-5; CDR3aa: CSVPKKAGTSRWETQYF
v_gene: TRBV20-1; j_gene: TRBJ1-5; CDR3aa: CSARDRGRLQQPQHF
v_gene: TRBV12-3/TRBV12-4; j_gene: TRBJ2-1; CDR3aa: CASSLRGGLAGLSYNEQFF
v_gene: TRBV6-5; j_gene: TRBJ2-5; CDR3aa: CASSYSPGQGVGETQYF
v_gene: TRBV6-5; j_gene: TRBJ2-7; CDR3aa: CASSYRGAEEQYF
v_gene: TRBV6-5; j_gene: TRBJ1-2; CDR3aa: CASSYRTGNYGYTF
v_gene: TRBV27; j_gene: TRBJ1-6; CDR3aa: CASSFQQGTSPLHF
v_gene: TRBV7-9; j_gene: TRBJ2-5; CDR3aa: CASSPRDSQETQYF
v_gene: TRBV6-5; j_gene: TRBJ1-1; CDR3aa: CASSLGVQGYTEAFF
v_gene: TRBV7-6; j_gene: TRBJ2-7; CDR3aa: CASSLVRGEQYF
v_gene: TRBV6-5; j_gene: TRBJ2-1; CDR3aa: CASNPTGRASYNEQFF
v_gene: TRBV25-1; j_gene: TRBJ2-5; CDR3aa: CASSSGQGPTQYF